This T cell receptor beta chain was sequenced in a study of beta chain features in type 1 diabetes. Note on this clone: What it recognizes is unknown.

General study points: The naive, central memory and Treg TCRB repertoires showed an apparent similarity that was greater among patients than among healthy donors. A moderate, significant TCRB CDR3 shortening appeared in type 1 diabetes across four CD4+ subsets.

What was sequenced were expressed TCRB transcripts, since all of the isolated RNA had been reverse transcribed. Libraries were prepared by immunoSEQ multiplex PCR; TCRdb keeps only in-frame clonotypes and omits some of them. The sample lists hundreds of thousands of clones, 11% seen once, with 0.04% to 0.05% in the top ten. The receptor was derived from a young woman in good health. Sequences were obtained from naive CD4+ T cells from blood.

The CDR3 bases are TGCGCCAGCAGCCGCGGGACTAGCTCCTACAATGAGCAGTTCTTC. Amino acid sequence: CASSRGTSSYNEQFF. This chain connects TRBV4-1 to TRBJ2-1; 8 bases align to TRBD2. The V gene end was trimmed by 4 bases and the J gene end by 0 bases; junction bases not matched to a gene: 2. The CDR3 has 15 residues. The germline gives CDR1 MGHRA, CDR2 YSYEKL.